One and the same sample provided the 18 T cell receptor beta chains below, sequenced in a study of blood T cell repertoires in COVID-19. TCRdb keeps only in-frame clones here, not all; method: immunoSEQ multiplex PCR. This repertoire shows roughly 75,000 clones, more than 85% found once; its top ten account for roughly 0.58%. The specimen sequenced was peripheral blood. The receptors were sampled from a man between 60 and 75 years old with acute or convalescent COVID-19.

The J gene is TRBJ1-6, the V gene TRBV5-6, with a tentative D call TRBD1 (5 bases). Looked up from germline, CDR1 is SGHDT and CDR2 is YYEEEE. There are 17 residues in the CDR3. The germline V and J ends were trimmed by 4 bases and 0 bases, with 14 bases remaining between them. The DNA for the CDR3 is TGTGCCAGCAGCCCTCCCAGGGCCAGCTCCTATAATTCACCCCTCCACTTT. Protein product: CASSPPRASSYNSPLHF.

In DNA, the CDR3 is TGTGCCAGCAGCGCCGTGGTTCAGGGGGCAACTGAGCAGTTCTTC. Translating gives CASSAVVQGATEQFF. This chain uses TRBV21-1 with TRBJ2-1; TRBD1, the table's D call, was not compared with the DNA. TRBV21-1 counts as a pseudogene. CDR3 size: 15 residues.

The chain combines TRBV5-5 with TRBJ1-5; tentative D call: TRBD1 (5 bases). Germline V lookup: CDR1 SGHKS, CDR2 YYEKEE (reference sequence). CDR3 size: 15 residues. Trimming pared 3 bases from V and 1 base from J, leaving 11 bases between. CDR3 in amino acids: CASSSRVGSNQPQHF. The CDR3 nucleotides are TGTGCCAGCAGCTCCAGGGTTGGAAGCAATCAGCCCCAGCATTTT.

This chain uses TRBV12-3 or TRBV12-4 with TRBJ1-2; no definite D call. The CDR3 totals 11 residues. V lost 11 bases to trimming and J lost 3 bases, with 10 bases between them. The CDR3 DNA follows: TGTGCCCTAAAGGAGGACTATGGCTACACCTTC. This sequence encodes CALKEDYGYTF.

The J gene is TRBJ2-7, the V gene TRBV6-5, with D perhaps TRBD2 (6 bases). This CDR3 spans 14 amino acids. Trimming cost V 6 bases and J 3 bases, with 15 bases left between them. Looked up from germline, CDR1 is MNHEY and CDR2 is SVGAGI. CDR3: CASRGLPGNYEQYF. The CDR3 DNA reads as TGTGCCAGCAGGGGACTCCCAGGGAACTACGAGCAGTACTTC.

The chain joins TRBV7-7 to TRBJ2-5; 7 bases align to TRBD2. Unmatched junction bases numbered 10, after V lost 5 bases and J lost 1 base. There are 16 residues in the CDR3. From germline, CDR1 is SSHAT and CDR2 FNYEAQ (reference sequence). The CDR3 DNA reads TGTGCCAGCAGCCCCACAAGCGGGGCTTTCCAAGAGACCCAGTACTTC. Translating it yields CASSPTSGAFQETQYF.

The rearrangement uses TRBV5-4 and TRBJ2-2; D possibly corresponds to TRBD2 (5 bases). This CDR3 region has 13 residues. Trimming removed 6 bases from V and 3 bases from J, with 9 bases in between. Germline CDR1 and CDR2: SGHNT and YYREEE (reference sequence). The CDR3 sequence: CASMDFYTGELFF. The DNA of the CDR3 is TGTGCCAGCATGGACTTCTACACCGGGGAGCTGTTTTTT.

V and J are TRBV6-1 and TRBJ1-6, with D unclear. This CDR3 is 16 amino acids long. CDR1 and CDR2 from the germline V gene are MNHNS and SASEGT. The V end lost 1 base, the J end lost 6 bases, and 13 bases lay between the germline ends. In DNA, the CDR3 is TGTGCCAGCAGTGAAGATAAGGTGGGCTTTAATTCACCCCTCCACTTT. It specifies CASSEDKVGFNSPLHF.

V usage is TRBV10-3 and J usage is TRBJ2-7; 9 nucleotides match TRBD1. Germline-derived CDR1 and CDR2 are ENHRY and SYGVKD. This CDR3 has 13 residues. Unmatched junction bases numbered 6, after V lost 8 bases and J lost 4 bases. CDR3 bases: TGTGCCATCTCAGGACAGGGGTATTACGAGCAGTACTTC. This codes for CAISGQGYYEQYF.

CDR3: CASSGRTTDTQYF. For the CDR3, the DNA is TGTGCCAGCAGCGGGAGGACCACAGATACGCAGTATTTT. The chain combines TRBV25-1 with TRBJ2-3; 7 bases line up with TRBD2. The CDR3 is 13 amino acids. The germline CDR1 and CDR2 sequences are MGHDK and SYGVNS. V lost 6 bases, J lost 2 bases, and 2 bases stayed unmatched.

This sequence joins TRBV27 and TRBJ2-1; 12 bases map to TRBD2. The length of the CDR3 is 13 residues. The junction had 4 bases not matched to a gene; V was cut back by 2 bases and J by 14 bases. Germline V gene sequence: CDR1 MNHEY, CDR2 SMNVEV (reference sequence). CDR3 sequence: CASSLALAGGKFF. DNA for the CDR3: TGTGCCAGCAGTTTAGCCCTAGCGGGGGGGAAGTTCTTC.

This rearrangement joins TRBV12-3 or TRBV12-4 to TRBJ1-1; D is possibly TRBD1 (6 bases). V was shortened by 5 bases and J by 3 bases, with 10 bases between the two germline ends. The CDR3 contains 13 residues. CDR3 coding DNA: TGTGCCAGCAGTCCAACAGGGTACACTGAAGCTTTCTTT. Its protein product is CASSPTGYTEAFF.

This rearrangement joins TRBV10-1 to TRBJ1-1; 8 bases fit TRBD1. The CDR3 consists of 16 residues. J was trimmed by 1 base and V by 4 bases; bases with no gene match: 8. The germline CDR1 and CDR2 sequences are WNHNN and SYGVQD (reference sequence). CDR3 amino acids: CASSVSPTGANTEAFF. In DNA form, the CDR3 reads TGCGCCAGCAGTGTTTCGCCGACAGGGGCGAACACTGAAGCTTTCTTT.

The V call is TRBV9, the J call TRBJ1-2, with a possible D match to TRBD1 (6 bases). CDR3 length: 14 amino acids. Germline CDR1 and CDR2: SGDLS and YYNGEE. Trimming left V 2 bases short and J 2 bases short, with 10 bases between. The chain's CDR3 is CASSVAGQNYGYTF. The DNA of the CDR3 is TGTGCCAGCAGCGTTGCCGGACAGAACTATGGCTACACCTTC.

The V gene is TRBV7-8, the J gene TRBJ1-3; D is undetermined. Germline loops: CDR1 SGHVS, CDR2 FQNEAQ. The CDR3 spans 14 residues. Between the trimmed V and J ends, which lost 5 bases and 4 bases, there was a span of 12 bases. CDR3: CASSKERIGNTIYF. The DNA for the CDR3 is TGTGCCAGCAGCAAGGAGCGGATCGGAAACACCATATATTTT.

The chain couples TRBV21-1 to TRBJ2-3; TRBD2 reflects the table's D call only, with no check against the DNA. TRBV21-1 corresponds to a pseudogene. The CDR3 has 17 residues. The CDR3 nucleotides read TGTGCCAGCAGCAAAGGAGGGAGGAAAACTAGCACAGATACGCAGTATTTT. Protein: CASSKGGRKTSTDTQYF.

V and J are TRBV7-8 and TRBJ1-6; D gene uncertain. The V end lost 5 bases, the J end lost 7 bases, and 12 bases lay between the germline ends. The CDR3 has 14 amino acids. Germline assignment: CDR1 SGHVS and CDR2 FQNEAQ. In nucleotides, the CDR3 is TGTGCCAGCAGCCCTGATGAGAGGAATTCACCCCTCCACTTT. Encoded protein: CASSPDERNSPLHF.

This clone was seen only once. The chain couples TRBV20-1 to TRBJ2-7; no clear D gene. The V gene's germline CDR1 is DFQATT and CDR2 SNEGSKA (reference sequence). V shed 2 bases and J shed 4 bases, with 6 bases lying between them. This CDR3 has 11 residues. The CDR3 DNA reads TGCAGTGCTAGAAGCCGGTACGAGCAGTACTTC. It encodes CSARSRYEQYF.